The clone carrying this TCR beta chain has a handful of counts. This specimen belongs to a study of T-cell reconstitution after alpha-beta-depleted transplantation in children. Unique molecular identifiers tagged the TCRbeta library. TCRdb passed the PCR reads through MiXCR, listing each CDR3 protein once. This table holds about 500,000 distinct CDR3 sequences, around a third found once. Per the germline V gene, CDR1 is KGHSH and CDR2 is LQKENI. There are 14 residues in the CDR3. With 1 base removed from V and 0 bases from J, the gap between germline ends came to 6 bases. The clonotype originates from a human donor who donated a stem cell graft to a child with aplastic anemia. The material was PBMCs from the stem cell graft donor, obtained from the stem cell graft. The rearrangement uses TRBV18 and TRBJ1-1; D unclear. As DNA, the CDR3 is TGTGCCAGCTCACCACAGGGCGTGAACACTGAAGCTTTCTTT. Translated: CASSPQGVNTEAFF.